The rows below give T cell receptor beta chains drawn from one sample of a study of cytomegalovirus exposure and HLA in healthy donors. Clones were read by immunoSEQ multiplex PCR, and TCRdb kept only the in-frame ones, dropping some. Here the sample spans approximately 280,000 clones, about 87% being singletons. The sequencing input was PBMCs. The receptors were sampled from a woman younger than 30 in good health and CMV-seronegative. The CDR3 runs from the conserved cysteine through the conserved F or W.

v_gene: TRBV9
j_gene: TRBJ2-1
CDR3aa: CASSARGRNEQFF

v_gene: TRBV11-3
j_gene: TRBJ2-1
CDR3aa: CASSSYSGGSYNEQFF

v_gene: TRBV10-3
j_gene: TRBJ1-2
CDR3aa: CAISEQGTRGYTF

v_gene: TRBV7-9
j_gene: TRBJ2-4
CDR3aa: CASSLVKEGQNIQYF

v_gene: TRBV5-6
j_gene: TRBJ2-7
CDR3aa: CASSFGTGQLGDF

v_gene: TRBV9
j_gene: TRBJ2-1
CDR3aa: CASSVAAGGQYISSYNEQFF

v_gene: TRBV7-2
j_gene: TRBJ2-3
CDR3aa: CASSRTGGLLDTQYF

v_gene: TRBV7-6
j_gene: TRBJ1-6
CDR3aa: CASSLAGTGITSGSPLHF

v_gene: TRBV2
j_gene: TRBJ1-4
CDR3aa: CASRNRDTNEKLFF

v_gene: TRBV5-5
j_gene: TRBJ2-2
CDR3aa: CASSLATETGELFF

v_gene: TRBV9
j_gene: TRBJ1-3
CDR3aa: CASSVGIGSAVSGNTIYF

v_gene: TRBV7-3
j_gene: TRBJ2-1
CDR3aa: CASSLPGVAAYNEQFF

v_gene: TRBV6-5
j_gene: TRBJ2-3
CDR3aa: CASYRGGTDTQYF

v_gene: TRBV9
j_gene: TRBJ1-3
CDR3aa: CASSPTNPTGLGNTIYF

v_gene: TRBV5-1
j_gene: TRBJ2-3
CDR3aa: CASSERASTDTQYF

v_gene: TRBV2
j_gene: TRBJ1-2
CDR3aa: CASSEDRDIYGYTF

v_gene: TRBV4-2
j_gene: TRBJ2-4
CDR3aa: CASSQERGDIQYF

v_gene: TRBV27
j_gene: TRBJ1-5
CDR3aa: CASSPTATGPNQPQHF

v_gene: TRBV6-6
j_gene: TRBJ2-7
CDR3aa: CASSYSQGSHEQYF

v_gene: TRBV7-9
j_gene: TRBJ2-2
CDR3aa: CASSVTSGEARELFF

v_gene: TRBV27
j_gene: TRBJ1-4
CDR3aa: CASSRIQEEKLFF

v_gene: TRBV19
j_gene: TRBJ1-3
CDR3aa: CASSISGFSGNTIYF

v_gene: TRBV19
j_gene: TRBJ1-2
CDR3aa: CASSETGNYGYTF

v_gene: TRBV6-5
j_gene: TRBJ2-5
CDR3aa: CASGYSGGVQETQYF

v_gene: TRBV2
j_gene: TRBJ1-2
CDR3aa: CASSALGGAPYGYTF

v_gene: TRBV6-1
j_gene: TRBJ2-7
CDR3aa: CASSENSGGAHEQYF

v_gene: TRBV9
j_gene: TRBJ2-3
CDR3aa: CASSGSGMVTDTQYF

v_gene: TRBV2
j_gene: TRBJ2-1
CDR3aa: CASSVSSNNEQFF

v_gene: TRBV5-7
j_gene: TRBJ2-2
CDR3aa: CASTYSGQVATGELFF

v_gene: TRBV7-2
j_gene: TRBJ1-6
CDR3aa: CASSPRDSRNSPLHF

v_gene: TRBV11-2
j_gene: TRBJ2-7
CDR3aa: CASSLTSRVDEQYF

v_gene: TRBV19
j_gene: TRBJ2-2
CDR3aa: CASRPGGETGELFF

v_gene: TRBV30
j_gene: TRBJ2-5
CDR3aa: CAWRSFDRESVETQYF

v_gene: TRBV2
j_gene: TRBJ1-1
CDR3aa: CASSGRRTGMGTEAFF

v_gene: TRBV6-5
j_gene: TRBJ1-1
CDR3aa: CASRPSWNTEAFF

v_gene: TRBV4-2
j_gene: TRBJ2-7
CDR3aa: CASSQDGQIYSYEQYF

v_gene: TRBV28
j_gene: TRBJ1-6
CDR3aa: CASTFWLPEGRNSPLHF

v_gene: TRBV19
j_gene: TRBJ1-6
CDR3aa: CASRWTADSPLHF

v_gene: TRBV15
j_gene: TRBJ1-5
CDR3aa: CATSRDQGLNQPQHF

v_gene: TRBV20-1
j_gene: TRBJ2-5
CDR3aa: CSALTGGAQYF

v_gene: TRBV4-1
j_gene: TRBJ2-5
CDR3aa: CASSQDFATSGGTQETQYF

v_gene: TRBV6-1
j_gene: TRBJ1-2
CDR3aa: CASSEQEWRSIGANYGYTF

v_gene: TRBV18
j_gene: TRBJ2-2
CDR3aa: CASSPRTGDTGELFF

v_gene: TRBV6-6
j_gene: TRBJ2-2
CDR3aa: CASSPGTGTGELFF

v_gene: TRBV5-5
j_gene: TRBJ2-7
CDR3aa: CASSRGAQGLSEQYF

v_gene: TRBV4-1
j_gene: TRBJ1-6
CDR3aa: CASSFYGQGDSPLHF